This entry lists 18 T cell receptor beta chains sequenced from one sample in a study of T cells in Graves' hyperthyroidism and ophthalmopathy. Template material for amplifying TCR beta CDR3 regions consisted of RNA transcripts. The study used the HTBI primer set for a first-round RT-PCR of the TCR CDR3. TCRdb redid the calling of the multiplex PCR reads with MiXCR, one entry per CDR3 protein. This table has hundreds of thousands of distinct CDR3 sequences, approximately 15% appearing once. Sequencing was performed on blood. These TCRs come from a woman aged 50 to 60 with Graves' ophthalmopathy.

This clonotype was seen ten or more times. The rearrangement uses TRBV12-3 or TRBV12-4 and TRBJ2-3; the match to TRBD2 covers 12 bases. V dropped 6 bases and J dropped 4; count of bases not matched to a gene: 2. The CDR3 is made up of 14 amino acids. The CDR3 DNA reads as TGTGCCAGCAGGACTAGCGGGAGCCCAGATACGCAGTATTTT. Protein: CASRTSGSPDTQYF.

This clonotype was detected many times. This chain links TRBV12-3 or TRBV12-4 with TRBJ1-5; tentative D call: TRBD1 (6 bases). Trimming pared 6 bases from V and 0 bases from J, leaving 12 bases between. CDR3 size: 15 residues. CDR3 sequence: CASRLTGISNQPQHF. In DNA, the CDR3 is TGTGCCAGCAGGCTCACAGGGATTAGCAATCAGCCCCAGCATTTT.

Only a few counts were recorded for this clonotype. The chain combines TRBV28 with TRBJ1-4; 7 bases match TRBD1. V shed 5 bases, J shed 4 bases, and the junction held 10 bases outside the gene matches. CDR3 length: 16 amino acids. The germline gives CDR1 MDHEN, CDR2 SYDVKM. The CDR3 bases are TGTGCCAGCAGTCCCTTCGGCAGGGGGGGTAATGAAAAACTGTTTTTT. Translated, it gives CASSPFGRGGNEKLFF.

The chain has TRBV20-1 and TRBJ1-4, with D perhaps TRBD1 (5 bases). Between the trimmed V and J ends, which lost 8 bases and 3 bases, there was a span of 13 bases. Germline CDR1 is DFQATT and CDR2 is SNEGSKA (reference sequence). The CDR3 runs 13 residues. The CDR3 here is CSSYTGANEKLFF. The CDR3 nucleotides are TGCAGTTCCTATACAGGCGCTAATGAAAAACTGTTTTTT.

In DNA form, the CDR3 reads TGCAGCGTTGAGTGGTCCTACGAGCAGTACTTC. This gives the protein CSVEWSYEQYF. The chain recombines TRBV29-1 with TRBJ2-7, with D hard to call. The CDR3 is made up of 11 amino acids. From germline, CDR1 is SQVTM and CDR2 ANQGSEA. V dropped 3 bases and J dropped 1 base, with 4 bases sitting between them.

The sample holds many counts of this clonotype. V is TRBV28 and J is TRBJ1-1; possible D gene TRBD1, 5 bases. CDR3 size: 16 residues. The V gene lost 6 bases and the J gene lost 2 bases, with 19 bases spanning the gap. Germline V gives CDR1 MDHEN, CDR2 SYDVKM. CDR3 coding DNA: TGTGCCAGCAGCACCCCGTTCAGGGTCGTAAACACTGAAGCTTTCTTT. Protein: CASSTPFRVVNTEAFF.

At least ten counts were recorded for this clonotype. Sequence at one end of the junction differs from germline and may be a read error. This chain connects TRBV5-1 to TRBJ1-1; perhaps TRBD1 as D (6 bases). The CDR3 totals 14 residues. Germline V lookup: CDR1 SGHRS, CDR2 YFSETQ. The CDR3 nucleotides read TGTGCCAGCAGCTTGGACAGACCGAACACTGAAGCTTTCTTT. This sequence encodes CASSLDRPNTEAFF.

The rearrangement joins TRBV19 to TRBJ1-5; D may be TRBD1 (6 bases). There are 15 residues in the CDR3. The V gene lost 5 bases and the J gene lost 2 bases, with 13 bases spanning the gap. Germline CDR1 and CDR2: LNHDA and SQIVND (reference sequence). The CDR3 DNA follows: TGTGCCAGTAGTTTTCAACAGGGAGGCAATCAGCCCCAGCATTTT. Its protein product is CASSFQQGGNQPQHF.

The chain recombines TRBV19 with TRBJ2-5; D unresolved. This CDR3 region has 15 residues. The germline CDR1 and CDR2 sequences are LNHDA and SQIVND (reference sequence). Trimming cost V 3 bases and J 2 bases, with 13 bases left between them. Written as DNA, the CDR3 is TGTGCCAGTAGTATCCCCGCCAAGGGACAAGAGACCCAGTACTTC. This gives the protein CASSIPAKGQETQYF.

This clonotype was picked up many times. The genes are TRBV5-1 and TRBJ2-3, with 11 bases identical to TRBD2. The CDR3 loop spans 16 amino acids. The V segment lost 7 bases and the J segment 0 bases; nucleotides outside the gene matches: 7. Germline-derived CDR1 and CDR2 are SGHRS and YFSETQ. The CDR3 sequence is CASLTGTSGSTDTQYF. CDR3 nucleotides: TGCGCCAGCCTAACAGGGACTAGCGGTAGCACAGATACGCAGTATTTT.

In DNA, the CDR3 is TGTGCCAGCAGTTTGCTGAACAGGGAGACCTACGAGCAGTACTTC. This encodes CASSLLNRETYEQYF. The chain is built from TRBV12-3 or TRBV12-4 and TRBJ2-7; TRBD1 is a possible D gene (6 bases). V lost 3 bases and J lost 2, with 14 bases in between. The CDR3 has 15 residues.

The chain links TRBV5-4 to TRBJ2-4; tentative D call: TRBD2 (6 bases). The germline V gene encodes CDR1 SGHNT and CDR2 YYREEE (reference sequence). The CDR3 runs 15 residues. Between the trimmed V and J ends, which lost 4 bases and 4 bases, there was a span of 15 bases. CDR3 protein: CASSPSGLPKNIQYF. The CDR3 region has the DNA TGTGCCAGCAGCCCTTCGGGACTTCCGAAAAACATTCAGTACTTC.

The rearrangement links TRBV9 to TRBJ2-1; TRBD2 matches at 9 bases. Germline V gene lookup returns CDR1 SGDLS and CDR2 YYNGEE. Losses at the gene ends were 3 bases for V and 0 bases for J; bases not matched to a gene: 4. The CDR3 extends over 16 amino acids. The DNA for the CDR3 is TGTGCCAGCAGCGGGACTAGCGTTTCCTCCTACAATGAGCAGTTCTTC. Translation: CASSGTSVSSYNEQFF.

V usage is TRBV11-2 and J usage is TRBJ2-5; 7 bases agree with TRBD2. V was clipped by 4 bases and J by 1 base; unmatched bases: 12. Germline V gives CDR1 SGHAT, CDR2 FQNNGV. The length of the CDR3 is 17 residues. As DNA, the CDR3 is TGTGCCAGCAGCTATCCCCCCACTAGCGATGCCCAAGAGACCCAGTACTTC. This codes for CASSYPPTSDAQETQYF.

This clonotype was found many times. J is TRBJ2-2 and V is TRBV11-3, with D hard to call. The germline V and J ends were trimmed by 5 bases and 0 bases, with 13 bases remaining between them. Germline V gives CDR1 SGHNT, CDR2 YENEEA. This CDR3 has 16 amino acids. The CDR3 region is CASSPTVSANTGELFF. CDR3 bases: TGTGCCAGCAGCCCAACAGTTTCCGCGAACACCGGGGAGCTGTTTTTT. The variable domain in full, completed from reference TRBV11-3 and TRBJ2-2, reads EAGVVQSPRYKIIEKKQPVAFWCNPISGHNTLYWYLQNLGQGPELLIRYENEEAVDDSQLPKDRFSAERLKGVDSTLKIQPAELGDSAVYLCASSPTVSANTGELFFGEGSRLTVL.

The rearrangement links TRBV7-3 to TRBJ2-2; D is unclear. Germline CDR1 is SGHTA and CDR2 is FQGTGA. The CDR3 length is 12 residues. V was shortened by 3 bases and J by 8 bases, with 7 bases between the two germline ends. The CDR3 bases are TGTGCCAGCAGCTTGAGATGGGGGGAGCTGTTTTTT. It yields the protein CASSLRWGELFF.

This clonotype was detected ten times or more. In DNA, the CDR3 is TGTGCCAGCAGACCGGGACTAGACTATGGCTACACCTTC. Protein product: CASRPGLDYGYTF. This chain connects TRBV5-8 to TRBJ1-2, with a weak D call TRBD1 (5 bases). CDR1 is SGHTS, CDR2 YDEGEE, per germline. The CDR3 spans 13 residues. With 5 bases removed from V and 3 bases from J, the gap between germline ends came to 11 bases.

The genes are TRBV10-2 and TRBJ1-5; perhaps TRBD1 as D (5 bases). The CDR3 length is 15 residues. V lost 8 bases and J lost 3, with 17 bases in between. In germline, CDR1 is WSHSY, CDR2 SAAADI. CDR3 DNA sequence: TGCGCCAGCGCGGCAGGGCTTTTGCACAATCAGCCCCAGCATTTT. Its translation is CASAAGLLHNQPQHF.